This TCR beta chain emerged from a study of beta chain features in type 1 diabetes. V lost 3 bases and J 1 base, leaving 9 bases between the germline ends. The CDR3 has 14 amino acids. The germline V gene encodes CDR1 GTSNPN and CDR2 SVGIG (reference sequence). Every isolated RNA sample was fully reverse transcribed, so sequencing captured expressed TCRB transcripts. Libraries were prepared by immunoSEQ multiplex PCR; TCRdb keeps only in-frame clonotypes and omits some of them. This table holds about 260,000 clones, roughly 20% found once. Overall study results and limits: Type 1 diabetes patients had moderately but significantly shorter TCRB CDR3s in all four CD4+ subsets.

A note on this clone: Its matching antigen is unknown.

The TCR originated in a woman between 40 and 55 years old with type 1 diabetes. The gene calls are TRBV30 and TRBJ1-4; D is possibly TRBD1 (6 bases). Input material: naive CD4+ T cells from blood. CDR3 coding DNA: TGTGCCTGGAGACAGGGACGAACTAATGAAAAACTGTTTTTT. It is translated as CAWRQGRTNEKLFF.